This TCR beta chain was found in a study of STAT5B mutations in CD4+ large granular lymphocyte leukemia. General study findings and limits: No patients shared main leukemic clonotypes, though around 25% appeared at low frequency elsewhere.

The ends were cut back, 7 bases at V and 1 base at J, with 20 bases in the middle. There are 16 residues in the CDR3. Looked up from germline, CDR1 is SGHAT and CDR2 is FQNNGV. In the case of this clone: The antigen remains undetermined.

TCRdb keeps only in-frame clones here, not all; method: immunoSEQ multiplex PCR. This table holds about 23,000 clones, about 79% found once. The chain has TRBV11-2 and TRBJ2-7, with D hard to call. The receptor comes from a human donor in good health. The sequencing sample was made of CD4+ T cells from blood buffy coats. CDR3 coding DNA: TGTGCCAGCACCGACACCACCTTCCAGTTTTCCTACGAGCAGTACTTC. Its translation: CASTDTTFQFSYEQYF.